The rows below give T cell receptor beta chains drawn from one sample of a study of vaccination and CD4 T cells after COVID-19. Their antigen targets remain unknown. Each CDR3 protein is one row after TCRdb ran MiXCR on the PCR reads. The table shows roughly 24,000 distinct CDR3 sequences, with about a third occurring only once. Specimen: CD4+ T cells from blood, cultured in vitro, collected about 7 months after SARS-CoV-2 vaccination. Every receptor here comes from a human donor who had recovered from COVID-19. CDR3s leave out the opening cysteine and the closing phenylalanine or tryptophan.

j_call | v_call | cdr3_aa
TRBJ2-1 | TRBV28 | ASSPGLPSYNEQF
TRBJ1-2 | TRBV5-4 | ASSPGGEYGYT
TRBJ2-5 | TRBV15 | ATSRDRQETQY
TRBJ2-5 | TRBV7-8 | ASSLGFIGRASKTQY
TRBJ2-7 | TRBV2 | ASSGDRFGYEQY
TRBJ1-5 | TRBV20-1 | SVTGNNQPQH
TRBJ2-1 | TRBV6-2/TRBV6-3 | ASSYSRLAAQF
TRBJ1-5 | TRBV20-1 | SARDRYNQPQH
TRBJ2-1 | TRBV28 | ASDSGTGYNEQF
TRBJ2-7 | TRBV4-1 | ASSQDQGPGWNEQY
TRBJ1-2 | TRBV20-1 | SAIRQGSRYT
TRBJ2-7 | TRBV11-3 | ASSLGQGEYEQY
TRBJ1-5 | TRBV28 | ASGDTSNQPQH
TRBJ2-5 | TRBV7-9 | ASSLASGRGETQY
TRBJ2-5 | TRBV6-2/TRBV6-3 | ASTGQGGETQY
TRBJ2-1 | TRBV20-1 | SAIHPAGGPRGQF
TRBJ1-5 | TRBV7-6 | ASSPTGANQPQH
TRBJ2-3 | TRBV6-1 | ASTARTGTGPDTQY
TRBJ1-2 | TRBV20-1 | SAPTGIVNYGYT
TRBJ2-1 | TRBV6-1 | ASSGRLAGAYNEQF
TRBJ1-1 | TRBV6-1 | ASSGRQGKGTEAF
TRBJ2-7 | TRBV7-2 | ASSLEGTGSEQY
TRBJ2-1 | TRBV20-1 | SARRPGRDNEQF
TRBJ2-5 | TRBV24-1 | ATSDPRDVETQY
TRBJ2-7 | TRBV20-1 | SARAVTESSYEQY
TRBJ2-5 | TRBV6-1 | ASALAGDTQETQY
TRBJ1-1 | TRBV7-9 | ASSLGRFDRENTEAF
TRBJ1-1 | TRBV28 | ASTPPGGATEAF
TRBJ2-3 | TRBV7-3 | ASSPWAGSTDTQY
TRBJ2-2 | TRBV6-1 | ATIRGQLDGELF
TRBJ2-1 | TRBV6-1 | ASRRDSYNEQF
TRBJ1-5 | TRBV24-1 | ATSDGGTWDFSNQPQH
TRBJ2-5 | TRBV20-1 | SARPGTSGRVATQY
TRBJ2-5 | TRBV28 | ASSPASALQETQY
TRBJ2-2 | TRBV6-1 | ASSAQGGMNTGELF
TRBJ1-2 | TRBV5-4 | ASSLQGLVGGYT
TRBJ2-1 | TRBV7-2 | ASSSDLHVNNEQF
TRBJ2-7 | TRBV20-1 | SASVPASGAYEQY
TRBJ1-1 | TRBV6-5 | ASSYTDVNTEAF
TRBJ1-2 | TRBV29-1 | SVATGGLYGYT
TRBJ2-7 | TRBV5-5 | ASSAGTGTIYEQY
TRBJ2-1 | TRBV18 | ASSPGGEQF